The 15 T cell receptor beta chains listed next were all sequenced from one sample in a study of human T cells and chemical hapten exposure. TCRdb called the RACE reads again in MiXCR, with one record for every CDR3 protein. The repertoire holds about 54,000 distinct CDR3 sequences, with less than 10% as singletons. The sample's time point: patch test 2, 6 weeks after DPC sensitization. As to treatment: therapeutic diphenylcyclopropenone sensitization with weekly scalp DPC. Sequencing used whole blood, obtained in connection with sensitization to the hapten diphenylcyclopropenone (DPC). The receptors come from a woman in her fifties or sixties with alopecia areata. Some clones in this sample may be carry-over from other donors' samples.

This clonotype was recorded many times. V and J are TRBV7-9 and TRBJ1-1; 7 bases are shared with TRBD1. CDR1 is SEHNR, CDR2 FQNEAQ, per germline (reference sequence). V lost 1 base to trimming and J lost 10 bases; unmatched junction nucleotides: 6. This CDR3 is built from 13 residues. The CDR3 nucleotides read TGTGCCAGCAGCTTAGGGGAACAGGGGAGAGCTTTCTTT. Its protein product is CASSLGEQGRAFF.

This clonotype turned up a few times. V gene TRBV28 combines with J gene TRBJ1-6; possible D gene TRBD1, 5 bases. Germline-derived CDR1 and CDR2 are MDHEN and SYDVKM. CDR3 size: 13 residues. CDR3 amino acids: CATRVSYNSPLHF. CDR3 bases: TGTGCTACCAGGGTGTCCTATAATTCACCCCTCCACTTT.

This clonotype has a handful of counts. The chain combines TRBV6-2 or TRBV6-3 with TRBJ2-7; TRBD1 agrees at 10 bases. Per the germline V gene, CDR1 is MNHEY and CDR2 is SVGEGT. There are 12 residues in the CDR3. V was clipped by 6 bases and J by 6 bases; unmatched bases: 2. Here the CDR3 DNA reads TGTGCCAGCAGGACAGGGGGCGTCGAGCAGTACTTC. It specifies CASRTGGVEQYF.

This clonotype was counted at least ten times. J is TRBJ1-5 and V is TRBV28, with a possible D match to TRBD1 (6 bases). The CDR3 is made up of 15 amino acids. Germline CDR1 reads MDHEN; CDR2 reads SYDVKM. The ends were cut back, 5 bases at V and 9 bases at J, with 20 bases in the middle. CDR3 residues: CASSLPLGASMPQHF. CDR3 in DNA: TGTGCCAGCAGTCTACCGCTGGGGGCCTCCATGCCCCAGCATTTT.

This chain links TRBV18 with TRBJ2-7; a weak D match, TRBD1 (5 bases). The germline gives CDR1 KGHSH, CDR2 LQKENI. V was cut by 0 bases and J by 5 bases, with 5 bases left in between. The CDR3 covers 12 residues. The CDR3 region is CASSPPGHEQYF. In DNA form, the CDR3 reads TGTGCCAGCTCACCACCGGGGCACGAGCAGTACTTC.

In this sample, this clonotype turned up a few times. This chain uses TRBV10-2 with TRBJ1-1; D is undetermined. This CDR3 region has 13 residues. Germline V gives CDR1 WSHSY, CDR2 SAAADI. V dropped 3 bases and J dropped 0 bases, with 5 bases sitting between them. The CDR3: CASSDNLNTEAFF. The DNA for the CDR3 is TGCGCCAGCAGTGACAACTTGAACACTGAAGCTTTCTTT.

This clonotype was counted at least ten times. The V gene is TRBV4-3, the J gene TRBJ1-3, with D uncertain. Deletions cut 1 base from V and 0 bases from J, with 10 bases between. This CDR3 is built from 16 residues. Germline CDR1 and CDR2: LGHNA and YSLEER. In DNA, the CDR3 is TGCGCCAGCAGCCAAGTTACTCACCGCTCTGGAAACACCATATATTTT. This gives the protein CASSQVTHRSGNTIYF.

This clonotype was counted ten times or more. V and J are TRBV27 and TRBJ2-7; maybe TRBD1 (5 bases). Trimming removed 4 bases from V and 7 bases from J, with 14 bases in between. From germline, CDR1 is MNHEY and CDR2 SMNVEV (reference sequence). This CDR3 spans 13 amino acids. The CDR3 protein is CASSSSGLGEQYF. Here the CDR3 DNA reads TGTGCCAGCAGTTCGTCAGGGTTGGGGGAGCAGTACTTC.

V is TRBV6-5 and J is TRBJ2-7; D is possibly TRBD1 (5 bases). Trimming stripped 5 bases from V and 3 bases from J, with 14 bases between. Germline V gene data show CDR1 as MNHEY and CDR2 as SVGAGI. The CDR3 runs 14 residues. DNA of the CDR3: TGTGCCAGCAGTCCTACGGCAGGGCACTACGAGCAGTACTTC. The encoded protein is CASSPTAGHYEQYF.

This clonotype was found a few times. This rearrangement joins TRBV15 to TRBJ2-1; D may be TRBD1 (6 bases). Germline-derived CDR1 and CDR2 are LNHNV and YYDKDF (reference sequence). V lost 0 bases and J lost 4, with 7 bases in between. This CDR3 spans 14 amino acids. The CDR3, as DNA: TGTGCCACCAGCAGAGATCAGGGGTACAATGAGCAGTTCTTC. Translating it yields CATSRDQGYNEQFF. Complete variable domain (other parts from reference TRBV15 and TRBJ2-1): DAMVIQNPRYQVTQFGKPVTLSCSQTLNHNVMYWYQQKSSQAPKLLFHYYDKDFNNEADTPDNFQSRRPNTSFCFLDIRSPGLGDTAMYLCATSRDQGYNEQFFGPGTRLTVL.

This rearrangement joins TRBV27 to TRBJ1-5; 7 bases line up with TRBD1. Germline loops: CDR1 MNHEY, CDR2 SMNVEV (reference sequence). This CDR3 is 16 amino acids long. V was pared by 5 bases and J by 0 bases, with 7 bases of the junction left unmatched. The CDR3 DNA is TGTGCCAGCAGTCCCCAAGGACAGGTTAGCAATCAGCCCCAGCATTTT. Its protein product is CASSPQGQVSNQPQHF.

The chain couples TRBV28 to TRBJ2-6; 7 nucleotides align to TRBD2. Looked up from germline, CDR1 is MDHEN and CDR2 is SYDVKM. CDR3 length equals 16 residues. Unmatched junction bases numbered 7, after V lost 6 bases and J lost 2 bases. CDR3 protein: CASSQWEGPGANVLTF. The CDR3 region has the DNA TGTGCCAGCAGCCAGTGGGAGGGCCCTGGGGCCAACGTCCTGACTTTC.

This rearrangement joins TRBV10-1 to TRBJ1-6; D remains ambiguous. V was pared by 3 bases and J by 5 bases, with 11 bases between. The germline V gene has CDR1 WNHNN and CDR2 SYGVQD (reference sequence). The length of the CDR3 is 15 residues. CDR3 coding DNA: TGCGCCAGCAGTGAAGGGCCAGGTGATAATTCACCCCTCCACTTT. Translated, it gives CASSEGPGDNSPLHF.

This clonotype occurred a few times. CDR3: CASSQSSGGKETQYF. CDR3 sequence (DNA): TGTGCCAGCAGCCAATCTAGCGGGGGAAAAGAGACCCAGTACTTC. V usage is TRBV3-1 and J usage is TRBJ2-5, with TRBD2 identical over 10 bases. The germline gives CDR1 LGHDT, CDR2 YNNKEL (reference sequence). This CDR3 comprises 15 residues. With 2 bases clipped from V and 3 bases from J, the junction kept 3 bases outside the gene matches.

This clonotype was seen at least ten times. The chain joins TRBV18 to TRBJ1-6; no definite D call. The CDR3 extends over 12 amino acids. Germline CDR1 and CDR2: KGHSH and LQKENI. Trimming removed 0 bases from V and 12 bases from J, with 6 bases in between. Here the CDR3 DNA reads TGTGCCAGCTCACCACCGGAGGGACCCCTCCACTTT. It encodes CASSPPEGPLHF.